This TCR beta chain originates from a study of CD8 T cells in Susac syndrome. Whole-study results and caveats: Regarding the TCR sequencing and HLA analysis, the study admitted that a relatively small number of individuals were involved.

There are 12 residues in the CDR3. Looked up from germline, CDR1 is KGHDR and CDR2 is SFDVKD. V was shortened by 3 bases and J by 5 bases, with 5 bases between the two germline ends. An amount of RNA that ranged from roughly 0.5 to 1 ug was reverse transcribed with random hexamers. Amplification of TCR beta CDR3 across 54 Vbeta and 13 Jbeta was performed with immunoSEQ multiplex PCR. TCRdb redid the calling of the immunoSEQ multiplex PCR reads with MiXCR, one entry per CDR3 protein. Seen here are tens of thousands of distinct CDR3 sequences, 94% observed once, and the top ten hold roughly 0.26%. Healthy donors constituted the control group, matched for age and sex. Negative isolation was used for CD8+ and CD4+ T cells and FACS enrichment for TEMRA cells. As regards this clonotype: Antigen specificity is unknown.

The sequenced sample was CD8+ T cells from PBMCs. This TCR was sampled from a human donor in good health. The rearrangement links TRBV24-1 to TRBJ2-3; D gene unclear. The CDR3 spells CATSDGLDTQYF. CDR3 DNA sequence: TGTGCCACCAGTGATGGTTTAGATACGCAGTATTTT.